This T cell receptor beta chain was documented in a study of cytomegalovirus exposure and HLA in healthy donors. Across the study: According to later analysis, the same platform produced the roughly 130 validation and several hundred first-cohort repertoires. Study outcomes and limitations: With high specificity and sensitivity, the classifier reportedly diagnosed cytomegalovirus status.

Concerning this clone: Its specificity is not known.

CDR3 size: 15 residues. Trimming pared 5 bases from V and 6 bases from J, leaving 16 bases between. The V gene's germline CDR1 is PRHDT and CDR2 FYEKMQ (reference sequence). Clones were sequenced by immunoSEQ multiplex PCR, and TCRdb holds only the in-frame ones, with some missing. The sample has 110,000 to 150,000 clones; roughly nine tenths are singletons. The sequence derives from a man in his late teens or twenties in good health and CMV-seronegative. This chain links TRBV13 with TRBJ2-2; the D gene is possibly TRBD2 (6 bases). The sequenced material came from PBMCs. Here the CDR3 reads CASSVRRARPGELFF. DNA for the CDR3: TGTGCCAGCAGCGTCCGGAGGGCCAGGCCCGGGGAGCTGTTTTTT.